The T cell receptor (beta chain) described here comes from a study of PD-L1 blockade in urothelial cancer. Produced via immunoSEQ multiplex PCR; TCRdb's table is partial and in-frame only. Of 100,000 or so clones in the sample, about 91% were seen once. The study enrolled patients with locally advanced or metastatic urothelial carcinoma. Pretreatment and on-treatment blood mononuclear cell samples were taken, totaling between 1 and 8 time points per patient. This TCR was sampled from a woman at least 80 years old with urothelial cancer. The input for sequencing was PBMCs, taken around atezolizumab (anti-PD-L1) treatment.

CDR3 in DNA: TGTGCCAGTAACCTATTCCGGGACAGGGTAGGTCAGCCCCAGCATTTT. Encoded protein: CASNLFRDRVGQPQHF. This chain uses TRBV19 with TRBJ1-5; 9 bases map to TRBD1. J was trimmed by 6 bases and V by 7 bases; bases with no gene match: 13. The CDR3 is 16 residues long. Germline-derived CDR1 and CDR2 are LNHDA and SQIVND (reference sequence).